This is a list of T cell receptor beta chains from one sample in a study of shared clonotypes between healthy human individuals. Clones were sequenced by immunoSEQ multiplex PCR, and TCRdb holds only the in-frame ones, with some missing. Of roughly 320,000 clones listed, about nine tenths were seen once; the top ten hold around 15%. The source material was memory CD8+ T cells sorted from blood. The receptors were gathered from a man aged 18 to 29 in good health. Each CDR3 is given without its conserved first and last residue.

v_gene: TRBV5-4
len: 12
j_gene: TRBJ1-2
CDR3aa: ASSPRGGGNGYT

v_gene: TRBV4-3
len: 15
j_gene: TRBJ2-1
CDR3aa: ASSQDVAGVSYNEQF

v_gene: TRBV19
len: 14
j_gene: TRBJ1-1
CDR3aa: ASSIVGAGRDTEAF

v_gene: TRBV27
len: 12
j_gene: TRBJ2-7
CDR3aa: ASNRGDQPYEQY

v_gene: TRBV1
len: 14
j_gene: TRBJ2-1
CDR3aa: TSSTPSGSSYNEQF

v_gene: TRBV7-2
len: 11
j_gene: TRBJ1-1
CDR3aa: ASSPGRGTEAF

v_gene: TRBV11-3
len: 12
j_gene: TRBJ2-2
CDR3aa: ASSLTGPTGELF

v_gene: TRBV11-2
len: 12
j_gene: TRBJ2-1
CDR3aa: ASSERTAFNEQF

v_gene: TRBV7-2
len: 14
j_gene: TRBJ2-1
CDR3aa: ASSLLAGGPSNEQF

v_gene: TRBV6-5
len: 11
j_gene: TRBJ1-1
CDR3aa: ASSLSGGIEAF

v_gene: TRBV27
len: 14
j_gene: TRBJ2-2
CDR3aa: ASSLGAGTGSGELF

v_gene: TRBV9
len: 12
j_gene: TRBJ1-2
CDR3aa: ASSVTGANYGYT

v_gene: TRBV2
len: 11
j_gene: TRBJ2-7
CDR3aa: ASSEGRAYEQY

v_gene: TRBV11-2
len: 12
j_gene: TRBJ1-6
CDR3aa: ASSWTGHNSPLH

v_gene: TRBV4-1
len: 14
j_gene: TRBJ2-7
CDR3aa: ASSQDKGTGFYEQY

v_gene: TRBV4-1
len: 13
j_gene: TRBJ1-2
CDR3aa: ASSLELTGNYGYT

v_gene: TRBV10-3
len: 12
j_gene: TRBJ1-4
CDR3aa: AISEIAGGEKLF

v_gene: TRBV27
len: 11
j_gene: TRBJ1-2
CDR3aa: ASSPGQSYGYT

v_gene: TRBV15
len: 14
j_gene: TRBJ2-1
CDR3aa: ATSGEDPLLGNEQF

v_gene: TRBV6-5
len: 13
j_gene: TRBJ2-7
CDR3aa: ASSYSMGLGYEQY

v_gene: TRBV5-4
len: 13
j_gene: TRBJ1-1
CDR3aa: ASRGLETENTEAF

v_gene: TRBV9
len: 11
j_gene: TRBJ1-1
CDR3aa: ASSGRGENEAF

v_gene: TRBV27
len: 12
j_gene: TRBJ2-7
CDR3aa: ASRDGTGAHEQY

v_gene: TRBV11-2
len: 14
j_gene: TRBJ1-6
CDR3aa: ASSPGSGQGGSPLH

v_gene: TRBV9
len: 14
j_gene: TRBJ1-3
CDR3aa: ASSVEEGAAGNTIY

v_gene: TRBV13
len: 11
j_gene: TRBJ2-7
CDR3aa: ASSQGVENEQY

v_gene: TRBV12-5
len: 14
j_gene: TRBJ1-2
CDR3aa: ASGSSLRTGDYGYT

v_gene: TRBV5-4
len: 11
j_gene: TRBJ1-2
CDR3aa: ASSSTVGYGYT

v_gene: TRBV2
len: 12
j_gene: TRBJ2-7
CDR3aa: ASSTTWGQYEQY

v_gene: TRBV6-6
len: 9
j_gene: TRBJ2-5
CDR3aa: ALGWGETQY

v_gene: TRBV28
len: 13
j_gene: TRBJ2-7
CDR3aa: ASSPWRARRGEQY

v_gene: TRBV10-2
len: 13
j_gene: TRBJ2-7
CDR3aa: ASSESTGVLYEQY